Given below is one T cell receptor beta chain in context. Its antigen is unidentified. The sample originates from a study of cytomegalovirus exposure and HLA in healthy donors. Study-level results: A later analysis linked a missense DCLRE1C variant to TCR beta V- and J-gene trimming. What a later analysis showed was that several of the most significant clusters appeared linked to common viral pathogens. Accurate predictions that matched the HLA-A and HLA-B alleles of most subjects were reportedly made from TCR beta sequences.

PCR primers comprised 60 Vbeta and 13 Jbeta primers. The method was immunoSEQ multiplex PCR; TCRdb's version includes in-frame clones alone and lacks a portion of them. The data hold approximately 150,000 clones, with roughly 80% observed a single time. Losses at the gene ends were 6 bases for V and 7 bases for J; bases not matched to a gene: 6. CDR1 is MNHNS, CDR2 SASEGT, per germline. The CDR3 spans 13 residues. This TCR derives from a female donor in good health and CMV-seronegative. V is TRBV6-1 and J is TRBJ2-1, with 7 bases identical to TRBD1. Sequenced sample: PBMCs. The CDR3 DNA is TGTGCCAGCAGGCGACAGGGCAGGAATGAGCAGTTCTTC. Its protein product is CASRRQGRNEQFF.